This T cell receptor (beta chain) was sequenced during a study of OX40 agonist ivuxolimab in advanced cancers. Overall study: It was ivuxolimab, an agonistic anti-OX40 (CD134) antibody, that patients were treated with. Overall study results and limits: At doses 0.1 to 3.0 mg/kg, CD4+ and CD8+ clones expanded.

This clone was found a few times. Its cognate antigen is unknown. Assay: immunoSEQ multiplex PCR; the TCRdb copy retains only in-frame clones and omits some. The table has fewer than 45,000 clones, 65% to 90% seen once. Patients with autoimmune history or systemic immunosuppression were excluded. The CDR3 sequence is 15 residues long. Germline values: CDR1 MNHNS, CDR2 SASEGT. V lost 4 bases and J lost 9, with 16 bases in between. This clonotype originated in an adult with an advanced solid tumor such as melanoma, head and neck, liver or kidney cancer. Source: CD4+ or CD8+ T cells sorted from blood, taken in a trial of the OX40 agonist ivuxolimab. The chain combines TRBV6-1 with TRBJ1-6; D possibly corresponds to TRBD1 (5 bases). CDR3 sequence: CASSGSSGNASPLHF. CDR3 nucleotides: TGTGCCAGCAGTGGATCGTCAGGGAATGCTTCACCCCTCCACTTT.